Below, one TCR beta chain is given with its context. The method was immunoSEQ multiplex PCR; TCRdb's version includes in-frame clones alone and lacks a portion of them. The sample records hundreds of thousands of clones, roughly 89% being singletons. The data derive from a study of blood T cell repertoires in COVID-19. Germline V CDR1 and CDR2: MNHEY, SVGAGI. Trimming cost V 5 bases and J 0 bases, with 11 bases left between them. The CDR3 contains 14 residues. V gene TRBV6-5 combines with J gene TRBJ2-7; D is perhaps TRBD2 (5 bases). This TCR came from a woman under 30 with acute COVID-19. The sequencing sample was made of PBMCs or T cells enriched from blood (not recorded which). The CDR3 sequence is CASSTTEGSYEQYF. Here the CDR3 DNA reads TGTGCCAGCAGTACGACCGAGGGCTCCTACGAGCAGTACTTC.